These T cell receptor beta chains were read from a single sample in a study of cytomegalovirus exposure and HLA in healthy donors. Sequenced by immunoSEQ multiplex PCR; TCRdb stores in-frame clones only, minus some. The table has approximately 170,000 clones, just over 75% seen once; the top ten hold around 1.5%. Material for sequencing was PBMCs. Every receptor here comes from a man in his forties in good health and CMV-seronegative. Both conserved end residues are part of each CDR3. D genes are given only for firm matches. Some rows mark clone size as missing; the rest say once, few, many or name a class of expanded clone.

>.|TRBV19|.|TRBJ2-1
CASSISVTYNEQFF
TGTGCCAGTAGTATATCTGTTACTTACAATGAGCAGTTCTTC
>.|TRBV6-5|.|TRBJ2-7
CASSYSGGTYEQYF
TGTGCCAGCAGTTACTCTGGCGGGACCTACGAGCAGTACTTC
>.|TRBV19|TRBD2|TRBJ2-1
CASSIWREGRHEQFF
TGTGCCAGTAGTATCTGGCGGGAGGGCCGCCATGAGCAGTTCTTC
>.|TRBV6-1|.|TRBJ2-1
CASSARSYNEQFF
TGTGCCAGCAGTGCCCGTTCCTACAATGAGCAGTTCTTC
>.|TRBV7-2|TRBD2|TRBJ2-5
CASSSLGREGKTQYF
TGTGCCAGCAGCTCGCTCGGCCGGGAGGGCAAGACCCAGTACTTC
>once|TRBV19|TRBD1|TRBJ1-4
CASSIRQGSVELFF
TGTGCCAGTAGTATTAGACAGGGCTCCGTGGAACTGTTTTTT
>.|TRBV28|TRBD1|TRBJ1-2
CASSGIRRDRGRGDYGYTF
TGTGCCAGCAGTGGGATCAGACGGGACAGGGGGAGAGGGGACTATGGCTACACCTTC
>.|TRBV5-4|TRBD2|TRBJ2-2
CATTSGRANTGELFF
TGTGCTACGACTAGCGGGAGGGCGAACACCGGGGAGCTGTTTTTT
>.|TRBV28|TRBD1|TRBJ2-7
CASRSTGAQLGQYF
TGTGCCAGCAGGTCGACAGGGGCCCAACTGGGGCAGTACTTC
>.|TRBV7-2|.|TRBJ1-2
CASSLAKGDYGYTF
TGTGCCAGCAGCTTAGCAAAGGGGGACTATGGCTACACCTTC
>once|TRBV9|.|TRBJ2-2
CASSAPQGYTGELFF
TGTGCCAGCAGCGCCCCACAGGGTTACACCGGGGAGCTGTTTTTT
>.|TRBV9|TRBD2|TRBJ2-1
CASTKSGSGILDEQFF
TGTGCCAGCACCAAATCCGGGAGCGGGATATTAGATGAGCAGTTCTTC
>once|TRBV29-1|TRBD2|TRBJ2-5
CSVPSGSGETQYF
TGCAGCGTGCCTAGCGGGAGCGGAGAGACCCAGTACTTC
>.|TRBV19|TRBD2|TRBJ2-4
CASSPGGGTDIQYF
TGTGCCAGTAGCCCCGGGGGGGGTACAGACATTCAGTACTTC
>.|TRBV5-3|TRBD1|TRBJ2-2
CARSFRDRATGELFF
TGTGCCAGAAGCTTCCGGGACAGGGCCACCGGGGAGCTGTTTTTT
>few|TRBV9|.|TRBJ2-7
CASSVTDSPYEQYF
TGTGCCAGCAGCGTCACCGACAGTCCCTACGAGCAGTACTTC
>.|TRBV5-1|.|TRBJ1-1
CASSFQGGGNTEAFF
TGCGCCAGCAGCTTTCAAGGGGGGGGGAACACTGAAGCTTTCTTT
>.|TRBV30|.|TRBJ1-1
CAWSVEGAKNTEAFF
TGTGCCTGGAGTGTAGAAGGGGCCAAGAACACTGAAGCTTTCTTT
>.|TRBV5-1|.|TRBJ2-7
CASSYRVLGRSYEQYF
TGCGCCAGCAGCTATCGGGTCTTGGGGCGCTCCTACGAGCAGTACTTC
>.|TRBV6-1|TRBD1|TRBJ2-7
CASSEAPGTGSYEQYF
TGTGCCAGCAGTGAAGCGCCGGGGACAGGCTCCTACGAGCAGTACTTC
>.|TRBV27|.|TRBJ1-1
CASTPASLNTEAFF
TGTGCCAGCACCCCCGCGTCCCTCAACACTGAAGCTTTCTTT
>.|TRBV9|TRBD2|TRBJ2-1
CASSGLAGGSYNEQFF
TGTGCCAGCAGCGGGCTAGCGGGAGGTTCGTACAATGAGCAGTTCTTC
>.|TRBV7-2|TRBD1|TRBJ1-4
CASSEYGTGDEKLFF
TGTGCCAGCAGCGAATACGGGACAGGGGACGAAAAACTGTTTTTT
>.|TRBV29-1|.|TRBJ2-3
CSVESQGTGPTDTQYF
TGCAGCGTTGAATCACAAGGAACAGGCCCCACAGATACGCAGTATTTT
>.|TRBV27|.|TRBJ1-1
CASSPGPTWAIAEAFF
TGTGCCAGCAGTCCTGGGCCCACCTGGGCTATTGCTGAAGCTTTCTTT
>.|TRBV2|.|TRBJ1-4
CASNQGRGEKLFF
TGTGCCAGCAACCAGGGGAGGGGTGAAAAACTGTTTTTT
>.|TRBV7-2|TRBD1|TRBJ1-1
CASSLSGTGWDTEAFF
TGTGCCAGCAGCTTGTCCGGGACAGGGTGGGACACTGAAGCTTTCTTT
>.|TRBV5-1|.|TRBJ1-2
CASSLIQEHGYTF
TGCGCCAGCAGCTTGATACAGGAGCATGGCTACACCTTC
>.|TRBV5-1|TRBD1|TRBJ2-5
CASSFGQGQETQYF
TGCGCCAGCAGCTTTGGACAGGGCCAAGAGACCCAGTACTTC
>.|TRBV4-1|.|TRBJ2-7
CASSQEARSYEQYF
TGCGCCAGCAGCCAAGAGGCTAGATCCTACGAGCAGTACTTC
>.|TRBV23-1|.|TRBJ2-7
CASIASYEQYF
TGCGCCAGCATAGCCAGCTACGAGCAGTACTTC
>.|TRBV28|.|TRBJ2-1
CASSPLGASAYNEQFF
TGTGCCAGCAGTCCCTTGGGAGCTTCGGCCTACAATGAGCAGTTCTTC
>once|TRBV23-1|TRBD1|TRBJ1-1
CASCRQGSCTEAFF
TGCGCCAGCTGTCGACAGGGAAGTTGTACTGAAGCTTTCTTT
>once|TRBV28|.|TRBJ1-1
CASTLEAEAFF
TGTGCCAGCACCCTAGAGGCTGAAGCTTTCTTT
>.|TRBV11-2|.|TRBJ1-5
CASSHSQAQPQHF
TGTGCCAGCAGCCACTCCCAGGCTCAGCCCCAGCATTTT
>.|TRBV30|.|TRBJ2-3
CAWRTSGTSTDTQYF
TGTGCCTGGAGGACGAGCGGTACTAGCACAGATACGCAGTATTTT
>once|TRBV28|TRBD2|TRBJ2-3
CASSLAGTSGDTQYF
TGTGCCAGCAGTTTAGCGGGGACTAGCGGAGATACGCAGTATTTT
>.|TRBV6-5|.|TRBJ1-4
CASSYSNRGRDEKLFF
TGTGCCAGCAGTTACTCCAATCGGGGAAGGGATGAAAAACTGTTTTTT
>.|TRBV27|.|TRBJ2-1
CASQTGSDEQFF
TGTGCCAGCCAGACAGGTTCTGATGAGCAGTTCTTC
>once|TRBV18|.|TRBJ1-5
CASSPEQQRAQPQHF
TGTGCCAGCTCACCTGAGCAACAGCGGGCTCAGCCCCAGCATTTT
>.|TRBV6-5|TRBD2|TRBJ2-1
CASSPSGNEQFF
TGTGCCAGCAGTCCTAGCGGAAATGAGCAGTTCTTC
>.|TRBV5-4|TRBD2|TRBJ2-3
CANLLAGAPSTDTQYF
TGTGCCAACCTTTTAGCGGGAGCCCCCTCAACAGATACGCAGTATTTT
>.|TRBV2|TRBD1|TRBJ1-2
CASSRTGVNGYTF
TGTGCCAGCAGTCGGACAGGGGTTAATGGCTACACCTTC
>.|TRBV5-6|.|TRBJ1-5
CASSSGQYSNQPQHF
TGTGCCAGCAGCTCCGGACAATATAGCAATCAGCCCCAGCATTTT
>.|TRBV7-3|TRBD1|TRBJ2-1
CASSLNRGNEQFF
TGTGCCAGCAGCTTGAACAGGGGGAATGAGCAGTTCTTC
>.|TRBV7-2|TRBD1|TRBJ2-1
CASSLFGGQLYNEQFF
TGTGCCAGCAGCTTATTTGGGGGACAGCTATACAATGAGCAGTTCTTC
>.|TRBV7-3|.|TRBJ2-1
CASSLGNAELAAEQFF
TGTGCCAGCAGCTTAGGGAATGCGGAACTAGCTGCCGAGCAGTTCTTC
>.|TRBV11-2|.|TRBJ2-3
CASSLAAADTQYF
TGTGCCAGCAGCTTAGCGGCGGCGGATACGCAGTATTTT
>.|TRBV11-2|TRBD2|TRBJ2-1
CASSPMWGRAVNEQFF
TGTGCCAGCAGCCCTATGTGGGGGAGGGCCGTTAATGAGCAGTTCTTC
>.|TRBV7-9|.|TRBJ1-4
CASSYRGGEKLFF
TGTGCCAGCAGCTACCGGGGAGGGGAAAAACTGTTTTTT